This T cell receptor (beta chain) emerged from a study of early T cells in non-severe SARS-CoV-2 infection. About the study: Chains were not paired, and sequencing was done on bulk RNA from unsorted whole blood. The study, taken as a whole, reports: The study's VDJdb matching favored anti-spike CD8 responses and missed private and CD4 specificities.

Trimming cost V 11 bases and J 6 bases; bases outside gene matches: 9. CDR3 length: 14 amino acids. The germline CDR1 and CDR2 sequences are MDHEN and SYDVKM. As regards this clonotype: Its antigen is currently unknown.

MiXCR, applied by TCRdb to the 5' RACE reads, yields one record per CDR3 protein. The sample yields 75,000 to 95,000 distinct CDR3 sequences, 15% to 20% seen once. The sequences come from whole blood, collected at baseline. This receptor was obtained from an adult who was a healthcare worker with PCR-confirmed SARS-CoV-2 infection or an uninfected control (not recorded which). The V call is TRBV28, the J call TRBJ2-2; 10 nucleotides agree with TRBD2. The CDR3 protein is CAGGVAGGAGELFF. The CDR3 bases are TGTGCCGGGGGGGTAGCGGGAGGCGCCGGGGAGCTGTTTTTT.